This T cell receptor beta chain was sequenced in a study of blood T cell repertoires in COVID-19. Germline lookup yields CDR1 SGHAT and CDR2 FQNNGV. The V and J ends lost 5 bases and 4 bases, in that order; junction bases with no gene match: 4. The CDR3 loop spans 15 amino acids. Assay used: immunoSEQ multiplex PCR; TCRdb lists only in-frame clones, some missing. The sample shows around 300,000 clones, approximately 83% of them seen only once. Sequences were obtained from peripheral blood. The sequence was obtained from a woman in her seventies with acute or convalescent COVID-19. V is TRBV11-2 and J is TRBJ2-2; 10 bases agree with TRBD1. CDR3 nucleotides: TGTGCCAGCAGCCGGACAGGGGGAGGCACCGGGGAGCTGTTTTTT. It encodes CASSRTGGGTGELFF. Variable domain in full (rest from reference TRBV11-2 and TRBJ2-2): EAGVAQSPRYKIIEKRQSVAFWCNPISGHATLYWYQQILGQGPKLLIQFQNNGVVDDSQLPKDRFSAERLKGVDSTLKIQPAKLEDSAVYLCASSRTGGGTGELFFGEGSRLTVL.